This T cell receptor (beta chain) was sequenced in a study of CD8 T cells in ankylosing spondylitis. The study's findings and limits: Roughly eight highly homologous variants made up a TCR beta motif that seemed to typify ankylosing spondylitis blood. Significant enrichment of disease-linked clones was reported in matched ankylosing spondylitis synovial fluid.

In this sample, this clonotype turned up a few times. Antigen: not known. One entry per CDR3 protein, called by TCRdb with MiXCR from the 5' RACE reads. Here the sample spans 250,000 to 350,000 distinct CDR3 sequences, 20% being singletons. The trim removed 4 bases at V and 9 bases at J, leaving 12 bases unmatched. Germline CDR1 SGHTA, CDR2 FQGNSA. The CDR3 totals 16 residues. The source of this sequence is a male donor with ankylosing spondylitis or in good health (not recorded which). This chain joins TRBV7-2 and TRBJ2-1; TRBD1 aligns across 10 bases. The sequencing sample was made of blood, either unsorted or a sorted T cell fraction (not recorded which). This CDR3 is CASSYRQGASKGEQFF. For the CDR3, the DNA is TGTGCCAGCAGCTACCGACAGGGGGCGAGTAAGGGTGAGCAGTTCTTC.